The 2 T cell receptor beta chains in this list originate from one sample, sequenced in a study of shared clonotypes between healthy human individuals. The protocol was immunoSEQ multiplex PCR, while the TCRdb copy is restricted to in-frame clones and leaves out a portion. The table has about 2.3 million clones, less than 95% seen once. The sample taken for sequencing was naive CD4+ T cells from PBMCs. As to subset: CD45RA+ positively selected. These receptors were collected from a man aged 18 to 29 in good health. Some clones in this sample may be carry-over from other donors' samples.

This sequence joins TRBV6-1 and TRBJ1-1; 7 nucleotides agree with TRBD1. Germline CDR1 MNHNS, CDR2 SASEGT. V dropped 5 bases and J dropped 3; count of bases not matched to a gene: 3. The CDR3 consists of 13 residues. The DNA of the CDR3 is TGTGCCAGCAGTCCCCAGGGGGACACTGAAGCTTTCTTT. Encoded protein: CASSPQGDTEAFF.

V gene TRBV6-5 combines with J gene TRBJ1-5; D is possibly TRBD1 (6 bases). The V end was cut by 6 bases, the J end by 3 bases, with 12 bases between. Germline assignment: CDR1 MNHEY and CDR2 SVGAGI. The CDR3 contains 14 residues. In nucleotides, the CDR3 is TGTGCCAGCAGCCACGGACAGATCAATCAGCCCCAGCATTTT. This gives the protein CASSHGQINQPQHF.